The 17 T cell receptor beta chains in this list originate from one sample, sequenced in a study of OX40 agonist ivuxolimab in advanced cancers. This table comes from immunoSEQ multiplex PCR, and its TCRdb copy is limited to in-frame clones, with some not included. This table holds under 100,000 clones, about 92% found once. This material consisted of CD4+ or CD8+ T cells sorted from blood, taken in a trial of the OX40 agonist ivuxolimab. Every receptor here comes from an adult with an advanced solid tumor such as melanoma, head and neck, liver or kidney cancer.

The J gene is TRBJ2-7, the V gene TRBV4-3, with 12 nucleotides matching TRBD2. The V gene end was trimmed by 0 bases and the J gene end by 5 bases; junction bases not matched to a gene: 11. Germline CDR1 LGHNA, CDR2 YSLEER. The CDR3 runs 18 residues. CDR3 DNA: TGCGCCAGCAGCCAAGACGCGGTTCGGCTAGCGGGAGGGCACGAGCAGTACTTC. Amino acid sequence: CASSQDAVRLAGGHEQYF.

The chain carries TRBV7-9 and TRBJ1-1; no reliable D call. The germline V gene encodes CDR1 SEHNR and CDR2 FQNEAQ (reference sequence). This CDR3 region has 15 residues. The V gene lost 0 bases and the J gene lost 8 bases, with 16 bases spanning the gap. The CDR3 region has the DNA TGTGCCAGCAGCTTAGCGCAAGACGGTTTTCGGGAAGCTTTCTTT. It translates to CASSLAQDGFREAFF.

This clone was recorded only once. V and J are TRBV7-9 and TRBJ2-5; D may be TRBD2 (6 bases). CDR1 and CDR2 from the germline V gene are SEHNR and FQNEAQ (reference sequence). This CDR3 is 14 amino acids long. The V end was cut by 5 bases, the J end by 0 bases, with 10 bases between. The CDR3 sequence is CASSRGDYQETQYF. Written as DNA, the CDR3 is TGTGCCAGCAGCAGAGGGGACTACCAAGAGACCCAGTACTTC.

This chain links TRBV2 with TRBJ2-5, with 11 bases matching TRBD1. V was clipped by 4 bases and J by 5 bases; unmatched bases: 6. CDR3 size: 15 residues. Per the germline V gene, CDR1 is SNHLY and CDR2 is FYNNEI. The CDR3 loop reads CASSGGTGGRETQYF. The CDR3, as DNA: TGTGCCAGCAGTGGGGGGACAGGGGGTAGGGAGACCCAGTACTTC.

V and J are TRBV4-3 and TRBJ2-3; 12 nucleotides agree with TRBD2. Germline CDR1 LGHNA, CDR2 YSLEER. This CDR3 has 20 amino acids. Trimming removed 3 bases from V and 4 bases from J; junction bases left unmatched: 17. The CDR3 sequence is CASSQHPGLAGSSAPDTQYF. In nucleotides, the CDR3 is TGCGCCAGCAGCCAGCATCCGGGACTAGCGGGCTCCAGTGCGCCAGATACGCAGTATTTT.

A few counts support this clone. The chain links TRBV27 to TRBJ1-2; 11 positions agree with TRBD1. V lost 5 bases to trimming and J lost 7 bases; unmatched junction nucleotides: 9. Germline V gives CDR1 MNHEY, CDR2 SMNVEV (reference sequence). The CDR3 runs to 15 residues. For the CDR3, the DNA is TGTGCCAGCAGTCGGACAGGGGGCGTAATTATTGGCTACACCTTC. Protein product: CASSRTGGVIIGYTF.

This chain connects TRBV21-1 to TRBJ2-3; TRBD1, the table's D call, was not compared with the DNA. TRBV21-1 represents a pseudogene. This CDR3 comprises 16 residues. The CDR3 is CASSKVAGSGPDTQYF. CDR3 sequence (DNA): TGTGCCAGCAGCAAAGTCGCCGGCTCTGGGCCAGATACGCAGTATTTT.

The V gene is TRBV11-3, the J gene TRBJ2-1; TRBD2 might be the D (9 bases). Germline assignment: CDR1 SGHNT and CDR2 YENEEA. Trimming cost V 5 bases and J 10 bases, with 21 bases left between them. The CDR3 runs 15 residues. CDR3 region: CASSPRGLAGREQFF. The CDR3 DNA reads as TGTGCCAGCAGCCCCAGGGGGCTAGCGGGACGAGAGCAGTTCTTC.

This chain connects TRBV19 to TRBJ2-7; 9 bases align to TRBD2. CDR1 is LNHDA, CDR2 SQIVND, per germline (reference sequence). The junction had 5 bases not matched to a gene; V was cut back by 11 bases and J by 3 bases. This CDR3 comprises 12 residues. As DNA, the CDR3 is TGTGCCCTCGCGGGAGGGTACTACGAGCAGTACTTC. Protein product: CALAGGYYEQYF.

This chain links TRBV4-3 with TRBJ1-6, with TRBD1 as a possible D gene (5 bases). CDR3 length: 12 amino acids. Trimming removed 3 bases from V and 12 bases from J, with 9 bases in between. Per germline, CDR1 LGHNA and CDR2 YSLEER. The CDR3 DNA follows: TGCGCCAGCAGCCAGGGACCGGGACCCCTCCACTTT. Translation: CASSQGPGPLHF.

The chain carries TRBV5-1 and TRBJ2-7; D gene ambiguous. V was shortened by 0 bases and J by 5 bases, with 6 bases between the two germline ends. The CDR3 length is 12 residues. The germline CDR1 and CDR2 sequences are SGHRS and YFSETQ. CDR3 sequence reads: CASSLEGHEQYF. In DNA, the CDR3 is TGCGCCAGCAGCTTGGAAGGGCACGAGCAGTACTTC. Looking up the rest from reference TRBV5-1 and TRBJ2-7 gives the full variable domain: KAGVTQTPRYLIKTRGQQVTLSCSPISGHRSVSWYQQTPGQGLQFLFEYFSETQRNKGNFPGRFSGRQFSNSRSEMNVSTLELGDSALYLCASSLEGHEQYFGPGTRLTVT.

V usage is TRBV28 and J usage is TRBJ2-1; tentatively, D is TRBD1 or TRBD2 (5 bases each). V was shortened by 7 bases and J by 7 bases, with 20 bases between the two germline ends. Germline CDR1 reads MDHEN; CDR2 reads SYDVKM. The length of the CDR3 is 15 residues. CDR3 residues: CASIVRGPPKNEQFF. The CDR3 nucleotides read TGTGCCAGCATCGTCCGGGGCCCTCCCAAGAATGAGCAGTTCTTC.

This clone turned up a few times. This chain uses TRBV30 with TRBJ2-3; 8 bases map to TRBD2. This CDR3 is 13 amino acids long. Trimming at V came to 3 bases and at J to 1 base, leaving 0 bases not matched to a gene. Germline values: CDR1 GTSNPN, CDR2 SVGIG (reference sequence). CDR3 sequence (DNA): TGTGCCTGGAGCGGGAGGGGCACAGATACGCAGTATTTT. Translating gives CAWSGRGTDTQYF. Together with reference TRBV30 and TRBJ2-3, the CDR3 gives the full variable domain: SQTIHQWPATLVQPVGSPLSLECTVEGTSNPNLYWYRQAAGRGLQLLFYSVGIGQISSEVPQNLSASRPQDRQFILSSKKLLLSDSGFYLCAWSGRGTDTQYFGPGTRLTVL.

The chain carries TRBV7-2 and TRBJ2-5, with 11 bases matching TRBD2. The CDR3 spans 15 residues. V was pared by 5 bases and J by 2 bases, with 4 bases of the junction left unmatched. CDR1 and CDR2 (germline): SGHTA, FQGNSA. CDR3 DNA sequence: TGTGCCAGCAGCGAGAGACTAGCGGGACAAGAGACCCAGTACTTC. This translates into CASSERLAGQETQYF.

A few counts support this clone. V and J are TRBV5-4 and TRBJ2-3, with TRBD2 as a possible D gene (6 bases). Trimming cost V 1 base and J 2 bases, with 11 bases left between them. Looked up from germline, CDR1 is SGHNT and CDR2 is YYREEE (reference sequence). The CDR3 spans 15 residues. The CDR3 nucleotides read TGTGCCAGCAGCTTGTCTCAGCGGGCCACAGATACGCAGTATTTT. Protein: CASSLSQRATDTQYF.

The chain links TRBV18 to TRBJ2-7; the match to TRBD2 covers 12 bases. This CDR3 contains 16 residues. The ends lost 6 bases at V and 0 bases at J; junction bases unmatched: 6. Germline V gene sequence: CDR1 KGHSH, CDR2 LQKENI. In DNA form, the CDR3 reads TGTGCCAGCTCTCCTATGACTAGCGGGAGCTCCTACGAGCAGTACTTC. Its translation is CASSPMTSGSSYEQYF.

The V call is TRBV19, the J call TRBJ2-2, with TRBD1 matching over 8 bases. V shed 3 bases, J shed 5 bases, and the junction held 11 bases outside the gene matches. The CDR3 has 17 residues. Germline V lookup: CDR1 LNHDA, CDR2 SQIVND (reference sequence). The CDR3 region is CASSILAGGRWTGELFF. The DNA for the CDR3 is TGTGCCAGTAGTATTTTGGCAGGGGGCAGGTGGACCGGGGAGCTGTTTTTT.